The clone carrying this TCR beta chain was seen a single time. This specimen comes from a study of long-term antiretroviral therapy in people with HIV. Study background: Samples from the earliest time points predate the 2015 immediate-ART recommendation by about a decade.

The CDR3 totals 12 residues. Between the trimmed V and J ends, which lost 8 bases and 4 bases, there was a span of 12 bases. Germline-derived CDR1 and CDR2 are SGHAT and FQDESV (reference sequence). They ran version v3.0 of the immunoSEQ assay at survey level. Per sample, sequencing targeted about 35,000-55,000 T-cell genomes. The repertoire was sequenced with immunoSEQ multiplex PCR; TCRdb's copy has only in-frame clones and lacks some. The sample contains fewer than 25,000 clones, about 86% of which appear only once. All donors provided no fewer than one pre-ART and no fewer than two post-ART PBMC samples. Roughly 1-10 million cryopreserved PBMC were held in samples before DNA extraction.

This material consisted of unsorted PBMCs, taken 1.2 years after starting antiretroviral therapy. This clonotype was obtained from a man in his fifties or sixties with HIV. This chain links TRBV11-1 with TRBJ2-7, with a tentative D call TRBD1 (5 bases). The CDR3 coding sequence is TGTGCCAGCGGGGCAGGGCTATACGAGCAGTACTTC. Amino acid sequence: CASGAGLYEQYF.